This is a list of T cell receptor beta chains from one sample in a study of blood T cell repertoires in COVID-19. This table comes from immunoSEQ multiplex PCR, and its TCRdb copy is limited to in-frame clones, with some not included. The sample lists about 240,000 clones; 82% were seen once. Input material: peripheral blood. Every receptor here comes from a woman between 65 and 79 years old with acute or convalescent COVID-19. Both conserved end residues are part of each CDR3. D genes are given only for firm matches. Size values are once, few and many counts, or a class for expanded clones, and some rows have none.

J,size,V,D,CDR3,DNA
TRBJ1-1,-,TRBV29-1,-,CSVLGRLINTEAFF,TGCAGCGTTCTGGGCAGGCTGATAAACACTGAAGCTTTCTTT
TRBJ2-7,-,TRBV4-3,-,CASSQSLGVDVTQYF,TGCGCCAGCAGCCAGAGCCTAGGGGTGGACGTAACGCAGTACTTC
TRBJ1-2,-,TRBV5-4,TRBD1,CASSLDLQGARGGYTF,TGTGCCAGCAGCTTGGACTTACAGGGGGCGAGGGGTGGCTACACCTTC
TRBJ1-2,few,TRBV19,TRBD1,CASRKQGSYGYTF,TGTGCCAGTAGGAAACAGGGGAGCTATGGCTACACCTTC
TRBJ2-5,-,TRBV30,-,CAWSVAGAETQYF,TGTGCCTGGAGTGTAGCAGGGGCAGAGACCCAGTACTTC
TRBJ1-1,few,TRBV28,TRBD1,CASSWAGGADTEAFF,TGTGCCAGCAGTTGGGCAGGGGGCGCGGACACTGAAGCTTTCTTT
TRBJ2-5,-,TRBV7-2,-,CASSTPGAQYF,TGTGCCAGCAGCACCCCAGGGGCCCAGTACTTC
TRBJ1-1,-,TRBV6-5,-,CASSSTGLGTEAFF,TGTGCCAGCAGTTCAACAGGGTTGGGCACTGAAGCTTTCTTT
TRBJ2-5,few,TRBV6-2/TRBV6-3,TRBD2,CASSLGLAGQETQYF,TGTGCCAGCAGTTTGGGACTAGCGGGACAAGAGACCCAGTACTTC
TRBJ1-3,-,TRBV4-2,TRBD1,CASSQERQGAFGNTIYF,TGTGCCAGCAGCCAAGAGCGACAGGGGGCCTTTGGAAACACCATATATTTT
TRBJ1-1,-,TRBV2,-,CASRLDLNTEAFF,TGTGCCAGCAGACTAGACCTGAACACTGAAGCTTTCTTT
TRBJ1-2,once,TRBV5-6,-,CASRSLVRGVGYTF,TGTGCCAGCAGATCCCTAGTAAGGGGCGTTGGCTACACCTTC
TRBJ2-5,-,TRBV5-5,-,CASDFGAEETQYF,TGTGCCAGCGACTTTGGGGCTGAAGAGACCCAGTACTTC
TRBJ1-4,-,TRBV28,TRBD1,CASSLTGNNEKLFF,TGTGCCAGCAGTTTGACAGGGAACAATGAAAAACTGTTTTTT
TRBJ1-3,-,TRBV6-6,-,CASSTDRHSGNTIYF,TGTGCCAGCAGTACCGACAGGCACTCTGGAAACACCATATATTTT
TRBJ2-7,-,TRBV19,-,CASRDTYYEQYF,TGTGCCAGTAGGGACACCTACTACGAGCAGTACTTC
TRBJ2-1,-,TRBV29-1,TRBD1,CSGRTGGNEQFF,TGCAGTGGGCGGACAGGGGGTAATGAGCAGTTCTTC
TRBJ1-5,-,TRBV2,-,CASSVLGDSNSQHF,TGTGCCAGCAGTGTGCTGGGAGATAGTAATTCCCAGCATTTT
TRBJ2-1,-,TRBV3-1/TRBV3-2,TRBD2,CASSQGGGQSYNEQFF,TGTGCCAGCAGCCAAGGCGGGGGTCAGTCCTACAATGAGCAGTTCTTC
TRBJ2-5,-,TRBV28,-,CASSLAGTYQETQYF,TGTGCCAGCAGTTTGGCGGGGACCTACCAAGAGACCCAGTACTTC
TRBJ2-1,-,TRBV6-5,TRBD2,CASSYGGLAGVNEQFF,TGTGCCAGCAGTTACGGGGGACTAGCGGGGGTCAATGAGCAGTTCTTC
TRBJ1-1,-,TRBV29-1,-,CSVRQGLNTEAFF,TGCAGCGTTCGGCAGGGGTTGAACACTGAAGCTTTCTTT
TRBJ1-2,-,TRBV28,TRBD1,CASTLSGQGDGYTF,TGTGCCAGCACCCTCTCGGGACAGGGAGATGGCTACACCTTC
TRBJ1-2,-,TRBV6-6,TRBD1,CASTVQGLDYGYTF,TGTGCCAGCACCGTACAGGGGCTAGACTATGGCTACACCTTC
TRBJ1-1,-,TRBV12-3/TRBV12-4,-,CASSLGGLNAFF,TGTGCCAGCAGTTTGGGGGGGTTGAATGCTTTCTTT
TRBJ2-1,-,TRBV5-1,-,CASSSTVEDNEQFF,TGCGCCAGCAGCTCGACAGTAGAGGACAATGAGCAGTTCTTC
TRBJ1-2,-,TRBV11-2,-,CASSRGSNYGYTF,TGTGCCAGCAGCCGGGGGTCTAACTATGGCTACACCTTC
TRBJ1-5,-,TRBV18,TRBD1,CASSAGTGVEQPQHF,TGTGCCAGCTCAGCCGGGACAGGGGTCGAGCAGCCCCAGCATTTT
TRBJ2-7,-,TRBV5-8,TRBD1,CASSSRATGKADEQYF,TGTGCCAGCAGCTCGCGAGCGACAGGGAAAGCGGACGAGCAGTACTTC
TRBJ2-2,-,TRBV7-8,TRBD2,CASSPGLAGGSGELFF,TGTGCCAGCAGCCCCGGACTAGCGGGGGGATCCGGGGAGCTGTTTTTT
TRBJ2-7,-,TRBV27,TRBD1,CASSLGTEGYEQYF,TGTGCCAGCAGTTTAGGGACAGAGGGCTACGAGCAGTACTTC
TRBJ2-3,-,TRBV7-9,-,CASSLMVGSDTQYF,TGTGCCAGCAGCTTAATGGTGGGCTCAGATACGCAGTATTTT
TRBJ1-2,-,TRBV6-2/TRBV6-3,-,CASSYLGQLPGGYTF,TGTGCCAGCAGTTACCTGGGACAACTGCCGGGCGGCTACACCTTC
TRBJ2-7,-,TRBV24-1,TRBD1,CATSDPGQAEQYF,TGTGCCACCAGTGACCCAGGACAGGCAGAGCAGTACTTC
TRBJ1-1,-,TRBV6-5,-,CASSYSMTGAYEAFF,TGTGCCAGCAGTTACTCCATGACAGGAGCTTATGAAGCTTTCTTT
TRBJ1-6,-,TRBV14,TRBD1,CASSQVGQGNSPLHF,TGTGCCAGCAGCCAAGTGGGACAGGGGAATTCACCCCTCCACTTT
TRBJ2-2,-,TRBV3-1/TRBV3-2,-,CASSQGLPTTTGELFF,TGTGCCAGCAGCCAGGGACTTCCTACAACCACCGGGGAGCTGTTTTTT
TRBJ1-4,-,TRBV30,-,CAWSVGPRAKLFF,TGTGCCTGGAGTGTGGGGCCCAGAGCTAAACTGTTTTTT
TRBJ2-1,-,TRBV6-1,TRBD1,CASSESLGQGGNEQFF,TGTGCCAGCAGTGAAAGTTTGGGACAGGGGGGGAATGAGCAGTTCTTC
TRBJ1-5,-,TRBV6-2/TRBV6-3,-,CASSYGTHLYSNQPQHF,TGTGCCAGCAGTTATGGGACACACCTTTATAGCAATCAGCCCCAGCATTTT
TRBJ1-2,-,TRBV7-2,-,CASSTPADYGYTF,TGTGCCAGCAGCACACCCGCGGACTATGGCTACACCTTC
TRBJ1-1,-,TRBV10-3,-,CAILKDRTNTEAFF,TGTGCCATCCTTAAAGACAGAACGAACACTGAAGCTTTCTTT
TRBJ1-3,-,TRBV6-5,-,CASSHGGTGNTIYF,TGTGCCAGCAGCCACGGGGGGACTGGAAACACCATATATTTT
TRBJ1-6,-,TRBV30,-,CAWSQESSYNSPLHF,TGTGCCTGGAGTCAAGAGAGCTCCTATAATTCACCCCTCCACTTT
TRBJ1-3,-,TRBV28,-,CASFRGRPSGNTIYF,TGTGCCAGCTTTAGGGGCAGGCCCTCTGGAAACACCATATATTTT
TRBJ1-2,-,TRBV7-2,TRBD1,CASSPGQEYGYTF,TGTGCCAGCAGCCCGGGACAGGAATATGGCTACACCTTC
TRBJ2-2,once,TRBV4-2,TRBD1,CASSQDGTAPPGELFF,TGTGCCAGCAGCCAAGACGGGACAGCTCCACCCGGGGAGCTGTTTTTT
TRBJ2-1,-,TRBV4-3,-,CASSQGPSSYNEQFF,TGCGCCAGCAGCCAAGGCCCCAGCTCCTACAATGAGCAGTTCTTC
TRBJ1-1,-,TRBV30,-,CAWGAGGTEAFF,TGTGCCTGGGGCGCGGGGGGCACTGAAGCTTTCTTT